The rows below give T cell receptor beta chains drawn from one sample of a study of beta chain features in type 1 diabetes. Libraries were prepared by immunoSEQ multiplex PCR; TCRdb keeps only in-frame clonotypes and omits some of them. This repertoire shows approximately 160,000 clones, roughly 65% found once; its top ten account for roughly 0.095%. The sample consisted of naive CD4+ T cells from blood. Receptors originate from a man aged 30 to 39 with type 1 diabetes. CDR3s include the opening cysteine and the closing phenylalanine or tryptophan. Fields, in order: D gene, clone size, J gene, V gene, CDR3 DNA, CDR3 protein. The D gene is left open where the match is weak. Clone size, where shown, is once, few, many, or a class for clones that have expanded.

>-|few|TRBJ2-3|TRBV12-5
TGTGCTAGTGGTTTGGTAGGGAGTGGCACAGATACGCAGTATTTT
CASGLVGSGTDTQYF
>-|-|TRBJ2-7|TRBV23-1
TGCGCCAGTGGGACGGGGGCCAACGAGCAGTACTTC
CASGTGANEQYF
>-|-|TRBJ2-1|TRBV5-4
TGTGCCAGCGCGCCCCTGGACCAGGGAAGCGATGAGCAGTTCTTC
CASAPLDQGSDEQFF
>TRBD1|few|TRBJ2-5|TRBV6-6
TGTGCCAGCAGTTACGGGACAGGGGAGACCCAGTACTTC
CASSYGTGETQYF
>-|-|TRBJ1-2|TRBV9
TGTGCCAGCAGCGTATCAGGGGTCTTTGGCTATGGCTACACCTTC
CASSVSGVFGYGYTF
>TRBD2|-|TRBJ2-1|TRBV10-3
TGTGCCATCAGGCTGGGACTAGCGGGACCAGGTAGCGGGAGAGATGAGCAGTTCTTC
CAIRLGLAGPGSGRDEQFF
>TRBD2|few|TRBJ2-3|TRBV29-1
TGCAGCGTTCAAGCGGGGGCGAACACAGATACGCAGTATTTT
CSVQAGANTDTQYF
>TRBD1|once|TRBJ1-2|TRBV10-2
TGCGCCAGCAGTATGCCACGACAGGGGGCAGATGGCTACACCTTC
CASSMPRQGADGYTF
>-|-|TRBJ2-6|TRBV30
TGTGCCTGGGATACCTCCTCTGGGGCCAACGTCCTGACTTTC
CAWDTSSGANVLTF
>-|few|TRBJ1-4|TRBV4-3
TGCGCCAGCAGCCGAAGTTTAGGGACTAGAGAAAAACTGTTTTTT
CASSRSLGTREKLFF
>-|-|TRBJ2-2|TRBV27
TGTGCCAGCCGACTCGAGACCCGGGGAGTTGGGCTGTTTTTT
CASRLETRGVGLFF
>-|few|TRBJ1-4|TRBV4-3
TGCGCCAGCAGCCAAGTTTCCGGGAGAGGTGAAAAACTGTTTTTT
CASSQVSGRGEKLFF
>-|-|TRBJ2-2|TRBV4-3
TGCGCCAGCAGCGCCGGGACTTTAAACACCGGGGAGCTGTTTTTT
CASSAGTLNTGELFF